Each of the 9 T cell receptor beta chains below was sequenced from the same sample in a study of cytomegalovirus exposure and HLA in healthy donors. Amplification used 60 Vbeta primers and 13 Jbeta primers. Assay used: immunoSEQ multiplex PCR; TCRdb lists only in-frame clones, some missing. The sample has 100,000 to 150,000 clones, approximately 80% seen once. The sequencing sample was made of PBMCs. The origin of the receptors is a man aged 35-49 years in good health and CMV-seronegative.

CDR3 in DNA: TGTGCCAGTGGACAGCTTAACACTGAAGCTTTCTTT. This codes for CASGQLNTEAFF. V gene TRBV7-3 combines with J gene TRBJ1-1; D is possibly TRBD1 (6 bases). Germline CDR1 SGHTA, CDR2 FQGTGA. The CDR3 extends over 12 amino acids. With 9 bases removed from V and 2 bases from J, the gap between germline ends came to 10 bases.

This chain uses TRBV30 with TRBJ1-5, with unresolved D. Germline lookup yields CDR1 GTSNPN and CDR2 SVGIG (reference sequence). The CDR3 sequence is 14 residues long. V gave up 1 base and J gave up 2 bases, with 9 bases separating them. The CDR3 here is CAWSDGKGNQPQHF. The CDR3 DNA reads TGTGCCTGGAGTGACGGGAAGGGCAATCAGCCCCAGCATTTT.

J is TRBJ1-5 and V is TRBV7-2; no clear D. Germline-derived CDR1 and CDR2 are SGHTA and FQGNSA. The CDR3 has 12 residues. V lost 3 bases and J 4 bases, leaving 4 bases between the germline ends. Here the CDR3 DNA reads TGTGCCAGCAGCTTTAGTAATCAGCCCCAGCATTTT. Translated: CASSFSNQPQHF.

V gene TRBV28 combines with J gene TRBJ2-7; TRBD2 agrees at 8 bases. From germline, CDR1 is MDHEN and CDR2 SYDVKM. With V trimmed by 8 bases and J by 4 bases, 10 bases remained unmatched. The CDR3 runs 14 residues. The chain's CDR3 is CASRAGTSNYEQYF. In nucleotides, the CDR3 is TGTGCCAGCCGGGCCGGGACTAGTAATTACGAGCAGTACTTC.

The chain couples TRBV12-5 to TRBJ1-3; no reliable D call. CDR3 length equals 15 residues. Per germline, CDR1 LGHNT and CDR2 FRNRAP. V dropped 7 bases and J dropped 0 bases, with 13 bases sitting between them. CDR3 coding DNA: TGTGCTAGTGCCACGCCGGGTACCTCTGGAAACACCATATATTTT. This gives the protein CASATPGTSGNTIYF.

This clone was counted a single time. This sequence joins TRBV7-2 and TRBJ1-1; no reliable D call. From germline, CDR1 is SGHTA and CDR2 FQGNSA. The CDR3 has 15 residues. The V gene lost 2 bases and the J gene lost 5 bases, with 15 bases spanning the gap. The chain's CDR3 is CASSLYTGLGTEAFF. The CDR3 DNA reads TGTGCCAGCAGCTTATATACGGGGTTGGGAACTGAAGCTTTCTTT.

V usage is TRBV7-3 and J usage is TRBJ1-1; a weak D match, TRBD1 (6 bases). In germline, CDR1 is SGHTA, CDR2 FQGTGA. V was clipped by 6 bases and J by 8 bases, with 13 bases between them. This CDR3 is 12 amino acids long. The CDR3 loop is CASRDYGTEAFF. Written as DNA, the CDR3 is TGTGCCAGCAGGGATTATGGGACAGAAGCTTTCTTT. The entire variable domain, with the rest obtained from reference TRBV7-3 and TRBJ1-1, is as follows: GAGVSQTPSNKVTEKGKYVELRCDPISGHTALYWYRQSLGQGPEFLIYFQGTGAADDSGLPNDRFFAVRPEGSVSTLKIQRTERGDSAVYLCASRDYGTEAFFGQGTRLTVV.

CDR3 in amino acids: CASSGGTGWEACTF. The CDR3 nucleotides are TGCGCCAGCAGCGGGGGTACGGGTTGGGAGGCCTGTACCTTC. The V call is TRBV5-1, the J call TRBJ1-2; TRBD1 might be the D (5 bases). The CDR3 length is 14 residues. The V end lost 4 bases, the J end lost 14 bases, and 24 bases lay between the germline ends. CDR1 is SGHRS, CDR2 YFSETQ, per germline.

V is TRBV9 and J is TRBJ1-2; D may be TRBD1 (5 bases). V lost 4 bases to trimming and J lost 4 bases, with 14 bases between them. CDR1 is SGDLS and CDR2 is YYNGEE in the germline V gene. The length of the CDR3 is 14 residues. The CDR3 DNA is TGTGCCAGCAGCCATCCGGGGGGAGCCTATGGCTACACCTTC. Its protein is CASSHPGGAYGYTF.